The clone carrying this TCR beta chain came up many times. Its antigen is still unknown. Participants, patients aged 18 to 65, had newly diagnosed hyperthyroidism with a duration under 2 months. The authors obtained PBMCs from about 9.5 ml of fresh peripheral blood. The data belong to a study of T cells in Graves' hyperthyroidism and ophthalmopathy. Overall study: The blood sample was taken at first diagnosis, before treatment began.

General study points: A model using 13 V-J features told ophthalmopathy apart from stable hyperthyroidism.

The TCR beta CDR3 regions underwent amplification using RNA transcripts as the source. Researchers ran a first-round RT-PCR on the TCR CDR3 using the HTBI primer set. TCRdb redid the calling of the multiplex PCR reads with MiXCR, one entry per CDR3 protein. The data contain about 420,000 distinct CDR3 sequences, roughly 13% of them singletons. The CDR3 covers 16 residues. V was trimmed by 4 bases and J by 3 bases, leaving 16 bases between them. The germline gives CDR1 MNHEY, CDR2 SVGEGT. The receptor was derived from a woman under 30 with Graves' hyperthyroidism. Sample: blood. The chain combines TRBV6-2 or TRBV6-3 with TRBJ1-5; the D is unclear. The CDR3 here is CASSSPPDGYNQPQHF. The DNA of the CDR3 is TGTGCCAGCAGTTCTCCCCCGGACGGCTACAATCAGCCCCAGCATTTT.